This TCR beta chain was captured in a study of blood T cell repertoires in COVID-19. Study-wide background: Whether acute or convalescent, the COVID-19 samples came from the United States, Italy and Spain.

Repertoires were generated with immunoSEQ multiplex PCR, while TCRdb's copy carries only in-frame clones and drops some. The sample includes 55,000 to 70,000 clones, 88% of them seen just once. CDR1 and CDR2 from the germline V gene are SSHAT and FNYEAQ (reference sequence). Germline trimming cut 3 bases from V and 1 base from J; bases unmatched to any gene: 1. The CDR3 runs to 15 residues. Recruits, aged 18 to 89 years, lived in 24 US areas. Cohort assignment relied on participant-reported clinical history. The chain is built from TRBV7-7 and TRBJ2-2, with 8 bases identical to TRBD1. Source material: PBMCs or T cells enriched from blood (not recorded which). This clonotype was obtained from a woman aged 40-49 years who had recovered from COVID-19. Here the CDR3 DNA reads TGTGCCAGCAGCTTGGGGACAGGGAACACCGGGGAGCTGTTTTTT. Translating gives CASSLGTGNTGELFF. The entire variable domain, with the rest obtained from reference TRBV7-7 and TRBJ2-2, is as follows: GAGVSQSPRYKVTKRGQDVTLRCDPISSHATLYWYQQALGQGPEFLTYFNYEAQPDKSGLPSDRFSAERPEGSISTLTIQRTEQRDSAMYRCASSLGTGNTGELFFGEGSRLTVL.